The 24 T cell receptor beta chains reported below all come from one sample, sequenced in a study of regulatory T cells in long-lasting Graves disease. Time point given: newly diagnosed GD, antithyroid drugs for less than 3 months. PBMC-extracted RNA yielded the TCR library. HTBI primers from iRepertoire and Arm-PCR of CDR3 regions yielded the TCR beta libraries. Each CDR3 protein is one row after TCRdb ran MiXCR on the multiplex PCR reads. This repertoire shows 400,000 to 650,000 distinct CDR3 sequences, about 16% found once; its top ten account for 20% to 30%. These same records also appear under a second study, on T cells in Graves' hyperthyroidism and ophthalmopathy.

This specimen consisted of peripheral blood mononuclear cells (PBMCs), obtained at new diagnosis, from a patient treated with antithyroid drugs. These receptors originate from a woman aged 40 to 65 with Graves disease.

The V and J genes are TRBV27 and TRBJ2-1; either TRBD1 or TRBD2 may supply D (5 bases each). CDR3 size: 16 residues. Trimming stripped 0 bases from V and 4 bases from J, with 13 bases between. The germline CDR1 and CDR2 sequences are MNHEY and SMNVEV (reference sequence). The CDR3 protein is CASSLSPGPIYNEQFF. The CDR3 DNA reads as TGTGCCAGCAGTTTATCACCGGGGCCTATATACAATGAGCAGTTCTTC.

This clonotype has a handful of counts. This sequence joins TRBV6-1 and TRBJ2-1, with 10 nucleotides matching TRBD2. Per the germline V gene, CDR1 is MNHNS and CDR2 is SASEGT. V was clipped by 6 bases and J by 9 bases; unmatched bases: 8. This CDR3 is 14 amino acids long. DNA of the CDR3: TGTGCCAGCAGCTTCGGGACTAGCGTGGGTGAGCAGTTCTTC. Its translation is CASSFGTSVGEQFF.

This clonotype was detected ten times or more. This chain joins TRBV6-1 and TRBJ2-6; 9 bases fit TRBD2. This CDR3 is 17 amino acids long. Germline CDR1 and CDR2: MNHNS and SASEGT. The ends lost 6 bases at V and 0 bases at J; junction bases unmatched: 6. CDR3 in amino acids: CASRVSGGPSGANVLTF. Written as DNA, the CDR3 is TGTGCCAGCAGGGTGAGCGGGGGGCCCTCTGGGGCCAACGTCCTGACTTTC.

This clonotype was seen repeatedly, ten times or more. The chain couples TRBV3-1 to TRBJ1-1; TRBD1 matches at 8 bases. CDR3 length: 14 amino acids. The junction had 7 bases not matched to a gene; V was cut back by 4 bases and J by 6 bases. Germline-derived CDR1 and CDR2 are LGHDT and YNNKEL (reference sequence). CDR3 protein: CASSPIPGQAEAFF. In nucleotides, the CDR3 is TGTGCCAGCAGCCCCATACCGGGACAGGCTGAAGCTTTCTTT.

The table lists this clonotype with a few counts. The chain has TRBV20-1 and TRBJ2-3; no clear D. CDR1 is DFQATT, CDR2 SNEGSKA, per germline (reference sequence). The CDR3 extends over 14 amino acids. Trimming left V 5 bases short and J 4 bases short, with 16 bases between. CDR3 coding DNA: TGCAGTGCTGCCAGCTGGGCGTCTGCAGATACGCAGTATTTT. It encodes CSAASWASADTQYF.

This clonotype was detected many times. This chain uses TRBV12-3 or TRBV12-4 with TRBJ1-1; 11 bases fit TRBD1. After removal of 9 bases from V and 11 bases from J, the junction contained 11 bases not matched to a gene. The CDR3 runs 13 residues. Here the CDR3 DNA reads TGTGCCAGTTCTGGACAGGGGGCGAGGTATGCTTTCTTT. This encodes CASSGQGARYAFF.

The chain uses TRBV6-2 or TRBV6-3 and TRBJ2-4; perhaps TRBD1 as D (5 bases). V lost 6 bases and J lost 3, with 12 bases in between. Germline V gene data show CDR1 as MNHEY and CDR2 as SVGEGT. The CDR3 has 14 residues. CDR3: CASSYDRYKNIQYF. DNA of the CDR3: TGTGCCAGCAGCTACGACAGATACAAAAACATTCAGTACTTC.

This clonotype appeared many times. The V call is TRBV20-1, the J call TRBJ1-1; 10 positions agree with TRBD1. The germline gives CDR1 DFQATT, CDR2 SNEGSKA (reference sequence). The V gene end was trimmed by 4 bases and the J gene end by 10 bases; junction bases not matched to a gene: 9. The CDR3 runs to 13 residues. This CDR3 is CSATDRGGGVAFF. The DNA for the CDR3 is TGCAGTGCTACGGACAGGGGGGGGGGAGTAGCTTTCTTT.

V usage is TRBV3-1 and J usage is TRBJ1-3; D is undetermined. The CDR3 is made up of 15 amino acids. V was cut by 5 bases and J by 0 bases, with 11 bases left in between. Germline CDR1 LGHDT, CDR2 YNNKEL (reference sequence). The CDR3 region has the DNA TGTGCCAGCAGCAGGTCCCCCAACTCTGGAAACACCATATATTTT. Translating it yields CASSRSPNSGNTIYF.

This clonotype was recorded many times. The chain couples TRBV7-9 to TRBJ2-7, with D possibly TRBD1 on 5 matching bases. Trimming pared 8 bases from V and 5 bases from J, leaving 13 bases between. The CDR3 sequence is 12 residues long. Germline CDR1 SEHNR, CDR2 FQNEAQ (reference sequence). CDR3 in DNA: TGTGCCAGCGGGGCTCTACTCGACGAGCAGTACTTC. It yields the protein CASGALLDEQYF.

The rearrangement joins TRBV12-3 or TRBV12-4 to TRBJ2-1; no definite D call. The CDR3 totals 13 residues. Trimming pared 2 bases from V and 10 bases from J, leaving 12 bases between. The CDR3 sequence is CASSLMGNSEQFF. DNA for the CDR3: TGTGCCAGCAGTTTAATGGGGAACTCAGAGCAGTTCTTC.

In regard to this clonotype: A junction boundary mismatches the germline segment, possibly from a read error. This chain joins TRBV12-3 or TRBV12-4 and TRBJ1-6; the match to TRBD1 covers 9 bases. This CDR3 spans 14 amino acids. CDR3 sequence reads: CASSRTGANLPLHF. CDR3 bases: TGTGCCAGCAGTCGGACAGGGGCGAATTTACCCCTCCACTTT.

This clonotype was seen at least ten times. The chain is built from TRBV2 and TRBJ2-1; 8 bases are shared with TRBD2. The CDR3 is made up of 16 amino acids. Germline-derived CDR1 and CDR2 are SNHLY and FYNNEI. V lost 7 bases to trimming and J lost 0 bases; unmatched junction nucleotides: 8. The CDR3 bases are TGTGCCAGCATATCCGCGGCGGGGGGCTCCTACAATGAGCAGTTCTTC. Translation: CASISAAGGSYNEQFF.

This clonotype was counted at least ten times. The chain combines TRBV12-3 or TRBV12-4 with TRBJ2-2; 8 nucleotides match TRBD2. The length of the CDR3 is 13 residues. Trimming took 6 bases from V and 14 from J; bases not matched to a gene: 11. Here the CDR3 reads CASSRGRGGLLFF. CDR3 DNA sequence: TGTGCCAGCAGCCGAGGGCGCGGGGGGCTCCTGTTTTTT.

This clonotype was seen repeatedly, ten times or more. This CDR3 is CASSLGLAGYQETQYF. The CDR3 region has the DNA TGTGCCAGCAGCTTAGGACTAGCGGGGTACCAAGAGACCCAGTACTTC. The chain couples TRBV11-2 to TRBJ2-5, with 11 bases identical to TRBD2. Germline V CDR1 and CDR2: SGHAT, FQNNGV. The V and J ends lost 1 base and 0 bases, in that order; junction bases with no gene match: 1. This CDR3 is 16 amino acids long.

This clonotype has just a few counts. The V and J genes are TRBV30 and TRBJ1-2, with D uncertain. The CDR3 has 13 amino acids. In germline, CDR1 is GTSNPN, CDR2 SVGIG (reference sequence). The V and J ends lost 2 bases and 4 bases respectively, with 11 bases between them. This chain's CDR3 is CAWSQGFGYGYTF. In DNA form, the CDR3 reads TGTGCCTGGAGTCAAGGCTTTGGCTATGGCTACACCTTC.

Ten or more counts support this clonotype. The rearrangement links TRBV2 to TRBJ1-1; D is unclear. Trimming removed 6 bases at V and 7 bases at J, with 18 bases between. This CDR3 region has 14 residues. CDR1 is SNHLY, CDR2 FYNNEI, per germline. CDR3 nucleotide sequence: TGTGCCAGCAGGAGGAGGGCCGGTGGCCTTGAAGCTTTCTTT. As protein: CASRRRAGGLEAFF.

This clonotype was counted once. This chain uses TRBV29-1 with TRBJ2-5, with 10 bases that match TRBD1. V lost 7 bases, J lost 5 bases, and 13 bases stayed unmatched. The CDR3 consists of 15 residues. CDR1 and CDR2 (germline): SQVTM, ANQGSEA. CDR3 region: CSASSGTGEMETQYF. The CDR3 region has the DNA TGCAGCGCTTCCTCCGGGACAGGGGAGATGGAGACCCAGTACTTC.

At least ten counts were recorded for this clonotype. This chain links TRBV2 with TRBJ1-1; TRBD1 matches at 8 bases. The V gene's germline CDR1 is SNHLY and CDR2 FYNNEI. The CDR3 is 14 amino acids. Trimming cost V 8 bases and J 1 base; bases outside gene matches: 6. In DNA form, the CDR3 reads TGTGCCAGCGGCACCGGGACAGGGAACACTGAAGCTTTCTTT. Its protein product is CASGTGTGNTEAFF. Full variable domain (remainder filled in from reference TRBV2 and TRBJ1-1): EPEVTQTPSHQVTQMGQEVILRCVPISNHLYFYWYRQILGQKVEFLVSFYNNEISEKSEIFDDQFSVERPDGSNFTLKIRSTKLEDSAMYFCASGTGTGNTEAFFGQGTRLTVV.

In its sample, this clonotype was seen many times. The V gene is TRBV15, the J gene TRBJ2-1, with TRBD2 matching 13 bases. V dropped 5 bases and J dropped 6; count of bases not matched to a gene: 4. Germline V gives CDR1 LNHNV, CDR2 YYDKDF (reference sequence). The CDR3 is 15 residues long. CDR3 sequence: CATSRRTSGGNEQFF. The CDR3 nucleotides are TGTGCCACCAGCCGGCGGACTAGCGGGGGCAATGAGCAGTTCTTC.

The CDR3 is CASGSEGHNEQFF. The CDR3 DNA is TGCGCCAGCGGCTCCGAGGGCCACAATGAGCAGTTCTTC. The V and J genes are TRBV5-1 and TRBJ2-1, with a possible D match to TRBD2 (5 bases). CDR1 is SGHRS, CDR2 YFSETQ, per germline. Trimming shortened V by 7 bases and J by 5 bases, and 13 bases separated the two germline ends. The CDR3 consists of 13 residues.

This clonotype was counted at least ten times. V usage is TRBV2 and J usage is TRBJ2-2, with a tentative D call TRBD2 (5 bases). The CDR3 is 14 amino acids. V was clipped by 7 bases and J by 4 bases, with 13 bases between them. Germline CDR1 SNHLY, CDR2 FYNNEI. CDR3 sequence: CASTEEAITGELFF. The CDR3 coding sequence is TGTGCCAGCACGGAGGAAGCAATCACCGGGGAGCTGTTTTTT.

This clonotype was counted a few times. The J gene is TRBJ2-3, the V gene TRBV25-1, with D tentatively TRBD2 (5 bases). Germline CDR1 and CDR2: MGHDK and SYGVNS. The CDR3 spans 14 residues. The V and J ends lost 1 base and 6 bases respectively, with 11 bases between them. The CDR3 nucleotides are TGTGCCAGCAGTGAATCGGGAACAGTTGATACGCAGTATTTT. Translated: CASSESGTVDTQYF.

V is TRBV10-1 and J is TRBJ2-2; D is unclear. V lost 3 bases and J lost 3, with 5 bases in between. The CDR3 is 13 residues long. The V gene's germline CDR1 is WNHNN and CDR2 SYGVQD (reference sequence). CDR3 region: CASSEQHTGELFF. The CDR3 nucleotides are TGCGCCAGCAGTGAACAGCACACCGGGGAGCTGTTTTTT.